This T cell receptor (beta chain) was profiled in a study of CD8+CD57+ T cells in acquired aplastic anemia. Study observations and caveats: Roughly 27 sequences, all CD8+ CDR3, were shared between patients and controls.

A word on this clonotype: Its antigen is currently unknown.

CDR3 and TCR beta VDJ profiling relied on genomic DNA as the template. TCRdb reprocessed the reads via MiXCR and lists one record per CDR3 protein. The repertoire consists of around 180,000 distinct CDR3 sequences, with approximately 48% occurring once and the leading ten covering 10% to 15%. Sequenced patients had shown CD8+CD57+ cell expansion by flow cytometry. Sequencing was performed on sorted CD4+, CD8+, or CD8+CD57+ T cells (not recorded which) from PBMCs. This sequence was found in a human donor with aplastic anemia.

This CDR3 is CASSYWDRPYEQYF. CDR3 sequence (DNA): TGTGCCAGCAGTTACTGGGACAGACCCTACGAGCAGTACTTC. This chain connects TRBV6-5 to TRBJ2-7; TRBD1 aligns across 7 bases. V trimming: 1 base; J trimming: 2 bases; junction bases outside the gene matches: 2. Germline V gene lookup returns CDR1 MNHEY and CDR2 SVGAGI. The CDR3 covers 14 residues.